This T cell receptor beta chain was found in a study of blood T cell repertoires in COVID-19. Study details: The origin of the acute and convalescent COVID-19 samples was the United States, Italy and Spain.

This table comes from immunoSEQ multiplex PCR, and its TCRdb copy is limited to in-frame clones, with some not included. The table includes 40,000 to 50,000 clones, more than 75% detected once. Germline CDR1 and CDR2: SGHNT and YYREEE (reference sequence). The V end lost 3 bases, the J end lost 2 bases, and 18 bases lay between the germline ends. The CDR3 is made up of 16 amino acids. The sequence was collected from a man aged 50-60 years with active COVID-19. Material for sequencing was peripheral blood. The chain combines TRBV5-4 with TRBJ2-7; tentatively, D is TRBD1 (6 bases). CDR3 amino acids: CASSSQKDRSPYEQYF. The DNA of the CDR3 is TGTGCCAGCAGCTCTCAAAAGGACAGAAGCCCCTACGAGCAGTACTTC. Variable domain in full (rest from reference TRBV5-4 and TRBJ2-7): ETGVTQSPTHLIKTRGQQVTLRCSSQSGHNTVSWYQQALGQGPQFIFQYYREEENGRGNFPPRFSGLQFPNYSSELNVNALELDDSALYLCASSSQKDRSPYEQYFGPGTRLTVT.